This TCR beta chain is from a study of type 1 and type 2 diabetes patients. The CDR3 loop spans 14 amino acids. Germline-derived CDR1 and CDR2 are MGHDK and SYGVNS. Amplification started from genomic DNA. Amplification of the beta chain CDR3 used 30 forward and 13 reverse multiplex primers. A single record per CDR3 protein comes from TCRdb applying MiXCR to the multiplex PCR reads. The table has approximately 260,000 distinct CDR3 sequences, over 45% seen once. The table lists this clonotype with a count of one. The germline gene is not matched at one end of the junction; a read error may be the cause. Peripheral blood, around 10 milliliters per participant, was collected.

The origin of this receptor is a man between 18 and 35 years old with type 2 diabetes. The J gene is TRBJ1-1, the V gene TRBV25-1; D is perhaps TRBD1 (6 bases). Sequenced: peripheral blood mononuclear cells (PBMCs). The CDR3 sequence: CASSGDTPNTEAFF. CDR3 nucleotides: TGTGCCAGCAGCGGGGACACCCCGAACACTGAAGCTTTCTTC.